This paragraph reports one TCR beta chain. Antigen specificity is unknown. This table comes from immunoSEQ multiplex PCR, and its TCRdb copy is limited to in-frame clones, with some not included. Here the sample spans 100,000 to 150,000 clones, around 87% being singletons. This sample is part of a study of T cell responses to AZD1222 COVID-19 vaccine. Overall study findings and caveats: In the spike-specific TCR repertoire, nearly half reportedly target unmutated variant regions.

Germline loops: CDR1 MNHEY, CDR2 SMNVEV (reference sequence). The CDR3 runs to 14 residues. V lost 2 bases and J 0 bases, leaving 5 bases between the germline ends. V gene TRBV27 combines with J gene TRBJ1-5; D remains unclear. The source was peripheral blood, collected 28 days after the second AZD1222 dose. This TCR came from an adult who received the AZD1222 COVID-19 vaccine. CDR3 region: CASSLARSNQPQHF. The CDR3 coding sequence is TGTGCCAGCAGTTTAGCTCGTAGCAATCAGCCCCAGCATTTT.